The 14 T cell receptor beta chains given below trace back to one sample, sequenced in a study of patients and donors after allogeneic stem cell transplantation. TCRdb reprocessed the RT-PCR reads via MiXCR and lists one record per CDR3 protein. The sample shows 800,000 to 1,000,000 distinct CDR3 sequences, approximately 19% of them seen only once. The source material was blood, either unsorted or a sorted T cell fraction (not recorded which). These receptor sequences come from a human donor who was either an allogeneic HSCT recipient or a stem cell or donor lymphocyte infusion donor (not recorded which). It is not recorded whose cells these are; they may come from a transplant donor.

This chain connects TRBV9 to TRBJ2-1; the match to TRBD1 covers 9 bases. V gave up 4 bases and J gave up 3 bases; unmatched junction bases: 5. Germline CDR1 reads SGDLS; CDR2 reads YYNGEE. The CDR3 loop spans 15 amino acids. The CDR3 coding sequence is TGTGCCAGCAGCCTACAGGGGGCTGACTACAATGAGCAGTTCTTC. Translation: CASSLQGADYNEQFF.

As to this clonotype: Mismatch with germline at one junction end may stem from a read error. V gene TRBV20-1 combines with J gene TRBJ2-7; 9 bases map to TRBD1. Per germline, CDR1 DFQATT and CDR2 SNEGSKA (reference sequence). This CDR3 spans 12 amino acids. CDR3 loop: CSAASAGQGISF. CDR3 coding DNA: TGCAGTGCCGCTAGCGCGGGACAGGGTATCTCCTTC.

CDR3 sequence (DNA): TGTGCCAGCAGCCAAGATACCTGGGCGGGAGCTGTGAATGAGCAGTTCTTC. This gives the protein CASSQDTWAGAVNEQFF. V is TRBV4-2 and J is TRBJ2-1, with TRBD2 matching over 7 bases. The germline gives CDR1 LGHNA, CDR2 YNFKEQ. The trim removed 0 bases at V and 7 bases at J, leaving 12 bases unmatched. The CDR3 is 17 amino acids.

CDR3 loop: CASSAQTVNNEQFF. DNA of the CDR3: TGTGCCAGCAGCGCCCAGACAGTGAACAATGAGCAGTTCTTC. The chain combines TRBV7-2 with TRBJ2-1; tentative D call: TRBD1 (5 bases). CDR1 and CDR2 (germline): SGHTA, FQGNSA. The CDR3 spans 14 residues. With 5 bases removed from V and 5 bases from J, the gap between germline ends came to 13 bases.

In this sample, this clonotype turned up a few times. The chain links TRBV19 to TRBJ1-1; weak D call: TRBD1 (6 bases). CDR1 is LNHDA and CDR2 is SQIVND in the germline V gene (reference sequence). The CDR3 has 13 residues. V dropped 8 bases and J dropped 1 base, with 11 bases sitting between them. The CDR3 sequence is CASLRGQNTEAFF. In nucleotides, the CDR3 is TGTGCCAGTCTCAGGGGCCAGAACACTGAAGCTTTCTTT.

CDR3 residues: CASSLVRRTEIYNEQFF. CDR3 nucleotides: TGCGCCAGCAGCTTGGTAAGACGGACAGAAATCTACAATGAGCAGTTCTTC. This chain links TRBV5-1 with TRBJ2-1; a possible D gene is TRBD1 (6 bases). CDR1 is SGHRS and CDR2 is YFSETQ in the germline V gene. V dropped 0 bases and J dropped 3 bases, with 16 bases sitting between them. This CDR3 spans 17 amino acids.

V is TRBV9 and J is TRBJ1-1; the D gene is possibly TRBD1 (6 bases). This CDR3 is built from 14 residues. Trimming took off 3 bases at V and 11 bases at J, with 20 bases between the two ends. Germline lookup yields CDR1 SGDLS and CDR2 YYNGEE. The CDR3 coding sequence is TGTGCCAGCAGCGCCCCCGACAGGCGTCCTGGCGCTTTCTTT. The encoded protein is CASSAPDRRPGAFF.

This clonotype was picked up many times. The chain links TRBV12-3 or TRBV12-4 to TRBJ2-5; D may be TRBD2 (5 bases). V gave up 7 bases and J gave up 1 base, with 10 bases separating them. This CDR3 comprises 13 residues. CDR3 loop: CASTSAGQETQYF. In nucleotides, the CDR3 is TGTGCCAGCACCTCGGCGGGCCAAGAGACCCAGTACTTC.

The V call is TRBV5-5, the J call TRBJ1-2; D is ambiguous. V lost 0 bases, J lost 6 bases, and 15 bases lay in between. Germline V gene data show CDR1 as SGHKS and CDR2 as YYEKEE (reference sequence). CDR3 length equals 15 residues. The CDR3 here is CASSLDRPRGDGYTF. The DNA for the CDR3 is TGTGCCAGCAGCTTGGATAGGCCCCGGGGTGATGGCTACACCTTC.

In its sample, this clonotype was seen a few times. This sequence joins TRBV7-3 and TRBJ1-1; 7 bases map to TRBD1. V was clipped by 6 bases and J by 0 bases; unmatched bases: 7. CDR1 is SGHTA and CDR2 is FQGTGA in the germline V gene. There are 15 residues in the CDR3. CDR3 region: CASSTQTGMNTEAFF. CDR3 coding DNA: TGTGCCAGCAGTACCCAGACAGGGATGAACACTGAAGCTTTCTTT.

This clonotype occurred a few times. V and J are TRBV10-3 and TRBJ1-6; D call uncertain. The V and J ends lost 2 bases and 4 bases respectively, with 12 bases between them. CDR3 length: 16 amino acids. The germline V gene encodes CDR1 ENHRY and CDR2 SYGVKD. The CDR3 DNA sequence: TGTGCCATCAGTGAGCTGAGGACCGATTATAATTCACCCCTCCACTTT. Its protein is CAISELRTDYNSPLHF.

The V and J genes are TRBV10-3 and TRBJ2-3, with D perhaps assigned TRBD1 or TRBD2 (5 bases each). The CDR3 consists of 17 residues. Trimming took 2 bases from V and 3 from J, leaving 18 bases between them. Germline V gene data show CDR1 as ENHRY and CDR2 as SYGVKD. CDR3 sequence (DNA): TGTGCCATCAGTGAGGAGCCGGGACGCGGCGGGACAGATACGCAGTATTTT. Translated, it gives CAISEEPGRGGTDTQYF.

This clonotype has a handful of counts. J is TRBJ1-6 and V is TRBV20-1; D gene unclear. The CDR3 is made up of 14 amino acids. Trimming stripped 0 bases from V and 4 bases from J, with 7 bases between. Looked up from germline, CDR1 is DFQATT and CDR2 is SNEGSKA (reference sequence). The CDR3 DNA is TGCAGTGCTAGAGATCGCCAGTATAATTCACCCCTCCACTTT. This gives the protein CSARDRQYNSPLHF.

This clonotype was recorded a few times. The chain couples TRBV12-3 or TRBV12-4 to TRBJ1-1; D ambiguous. The V end lost 5 bases, the J end lost 1 base, and 14 bases lay between the germline ends. This CDR3 is built from 15 residues. In DNA, the CDR3 is TGTGCCAGCAGTGCCTCGGCAGGATGGAACACTGAAGCTTTCTTT. Its translation: CASSASAGWNTEAFF.